This TCR beta chain stems from a study of shared clonotypes between healthy human individuals. Method: immunoSEQ multiplex PCR; TCRdb's copy keeps in-frame clones and lacks some. This sample yields 1 million to 1.2 million clones, of which about 72% are seen a single time; 0.89% belongs to the top ten. The V gene's germline CDR1 is SEHNR and CDR2 FQNEAQ (reference sequence). The CDR3 extends over 14 amino acids. V was trimmed by 0 bases and J by 8 bases, leaving 13 bases between them. The chain is built from TRBV7-9 and TRBJ1-1; possibly TRBD1 for D (6 bases). Sample: memory CD4+ T cells from PBMCs. The sample's subset: CD45RA-negative fraction. This receptor was taken from a man younger than 35 in good health. Some clones in this sample may be carry-over from other donors' samples. The chain's CDR3 is CASSLAWAGAEAFF. The CDR3 nucleotides are TGTGCCAGCAGCTTAGCGTGGGCAGGGGCCGAAGCTTTCTTT.